The present entry profiles one TCR beta chain with its context. Its target antigen remains unknown. It has no much larger one-base neighbor in the sample; base qualities were not kept. This sample is drawn from a study of cytomegalovirus exposure and HLA in healthy donors (dated by TCRdb to the late 2010s). For the study in its entirety: An earlier analysis of approximately 550 of the donors reported approximately 300 Gb of sequence data and 117 million unique TCR beta sequences from about 200 million T cells. An early release that covered approximately 600 HLA-typed donors contained approximately 300 gigabases of sequencing data and about 84 million unique TCR sequences. The genetic ancestry cluster associated with self-reported Caucasian donors included 70% to 85% of the roughly 400 genotyped donors. The study aimed to test whether signatures of past pathogen exposure could be identified by cataloging public T cell receptors. The study profiled the T cell repertoires of hundreds of subjects by immunosequencing and related them to cytomegalovirus serostatus. Along with the roughly 670-subject first cohort, a separate validation cohort of over 90 different subjects was used. To predict cytomegalovirus infection status, the study combined high-throughput TCR immunosequencing, statistical association of individual TCRs with disease status, and machine learning. In a later analysis, previously published TCR beta repertoires from some 640 donors were re-analyzed and high-resolution HLA genotyping was added so that TCR occurrence patterns could be studied. The later analysis used no new phenotypic data to find candidate immune exposures, relying instead on TCR beta sequences and their occurrence across donors. In an earlier analysis of more than 550 of the donors, high-throughput TCR beta sequencing was used to judge whether each TCR beta V gene segment behaved as functional or pseudogenic. Donor age, sex, ethnicity and CMV serostatus were collected together with the repertoire data. A later genetic analysis used genome-wide SNP genotypes for about 60% of the roughly 700 donors, treating that subset as a discovery cohort. Every repertoire in the discovery cohort had been generated on one and the same sequencing platform. Class I and class II HLA loci were covered by the typing at four-digit resolution. Typing coverage differed by locus: A, B, C, DRB1 and DQB1 were typed in roughly 620-630 donors, DQA1 in 500 to 550, DPA1 in roughly 590, and DPB1 in 450 to 490. About 5 DR-DQ haplotypes were handled as single units for association and clustering, since linkage in the cohort was strong. Across 300 to 400 genotyped donors of the cohort, an average of approximately 240,000 unique TCR beta nucleotide sequences per donor were sequenced, and around 20% of those sequences were non-productive. Overall results and qualifications from the work: Roughly uniform sequencing depth across donors was assumed in presence/absence analyses, although this assumption may not hold. Because HLA typing was unavailable for some donors at each locus, only the typed subset was used in association tests. In a later genetic analysis, a missense DCLRE1C variant was associated with V-gene and J-gene trimming of TCR beta chains, and the association was replicated in an independent cohort. Across donors, most TCR sequences were observed very rarely, whereas some public TCRs were present in many individuals. A total of fewer than 200 TCR beta chains were listed by the study as associated with cytomegalovirus. A later analysis found that HLA-associated TCR beta chains were more clonally expanded and had lower generation probabilities than equally common non-associated chains. A cluster of highly shared sequence variants was judged likely to be a technical artifact of the sequencing pipeline. According to a later analysis, parvovirus B19, influenza, CMV and Epstein-Barr virus appeared linked to several top co-occurrence clusters. In an earlier analysis of some 500 of the donors, most TCR beta V segments appeared in productive rearrangements about 87% or about 30% of the time, broadly matching IMGT annotations. The classifier was reported to diagnose cytomegalovirus status with high specificity and sensitivity in both the original and validation cohorts. In a later genetic analysis, fewer N-insertions in productive TCRs were reported among donors in an Asian-associated ancestry cluster than the roughly 700-donor mean. At a false discovery rate of 0.05, a later analysis linked around 17,000 TCR beta sequences to specific HLA alleles. Three of the identified cytomegalovirus-associated TCR beta chains were confirmed in vitro to be specific for cytomegalovirus antigens. Assigning TCR associations to individual alleles was difficult when HLA alleles, especially DR and DQ, strongly co-occurred. Because counts were too low, seventeen rarely observed V segments, including chromosome 9 orphons, were excluded from the earlier analysis of roughly 580 of the donors. The cohort was sequenced for TCR beta chains only, and without alpha or paired-chain data the features that could be detected were limited. CMV serostatus was the only immune exposure information available for the cohort. Linkage disequilibrium might explain the correlated functional status among segregating V segments, but an unknown experimental factor could not be excluded. Most CMV-associated TCR beta chains appeared to be HLA-restricted in a later analysis, and the HLA associations seemed to be driven largely by CMV exposure. Some IMGT-functional V segments, including TRBV6-2 and TRBV6-3, could not be told apart with the 87-base-pair reads, so those segments were excluded. In a later analysis, TCR association rates were found to vary across HLA loci, with the most associated TCRs seen for DRB1 alleles and the fewest for HLA-C alleles. The authors suggested that the approach could potentially be extended to other disease states and immunological phenotypes. A further reported finding was that TCR beta sequences accurately predicted the HLA-A and HLA-B alleles for most subjects in the first cohort.

In total, roughly 670 healthy bone marrow donors made up the cohort. At the time of sampling, all cohort members were nominally healthy, though unrecorded immune exposures were likely present. The donor tested CMV seronegative, placing the donor among the 350 to 400 seronegative members of the cohort. A peripheral blood sample was provided by each donor, and peripheral blood mononuclear cells were used for TCR beta sequencing. Genomic DNA extraction from the blood cell samples was performed with the Qiagen DNeasy Blood Extraction Kit. The library relied on the immunoSEQ multiplex PCR assay. For the multiplex PCR, a mixture combining 60 forward primers for TCR Vbeta segments and 13 reverse primers for TCR Jbeta segments was used. The CDR3 region of rearranged TCR beta genes was amplified from genomic DNA by a multiplex PCR assay. On the Illumina HiSeq System, the amplified TCR beta libraries were sequenced as 87-base-pair reads. Concerning the study's data processing: In a later analysis, tens of millions of unique TCR beta chains were counted across the roughly 670 repertoires, and roughly 11 million of these chains were shared by at least two donors. A nearest-neighbor algorithm error-corrected the raw reads and collapsed the reads into unique sequences, merging closely related sequences to remove PCR and sequencing errors. Alignment of CDR3 sequences to IMGT reference sequences was used to assign V, D and J gene segments. For a sequence to be retained, a match of at least six nucleotides was required to both a V gene segment and a J gene segment. A rearrangement was called productive if the CDR3 had no stop codons and remained in frame with V and J, and every other rearrangement was called non-productive. Following IMGT convention, CDR3 was defined as the stretch from the second conserved V-encoded cysteine up to the conserved J-encoded phenylalanine. In an earlier analysis of just under 600 of the donors, sequences lacking an unambiguous match to a single V gene segment were excluded. An earlier analysis of roughly 590 of the donors called V segments functional above 56.7% productive rearrangements and segregating when the between-donor standard deviation exceeded 5%. A statistical classification framework was built for diagnosing cytomegalovirus status from the catalog of TCR beta chain sequences. A later analysis assigned V and J genes by comparing TCR nucleotide sequences with IMGT/GENE-DB human TR gene sequences. Using the TCRdist pipeline, a later analysis assigned CDR3 sequences along with most-parsimonious VDJ recombination scenarios. A later analysis defined each TCR beta chain by its CDR3 amino acid sequence plus V-gene family, and excluded reads lacking a unique V-gene family. In a later analysis, a few hundred highly shared, low-generation-probability nucleotide sequences were removed to address suspected cross-contamination and a sequencing artifact. In a later analysis, a clonal expansion index was calculated for each public chain from normalized within-repertoire ranks of inferred template counts. In a later analysis, generation probabilities were computed with a VDJ recombination model fitted to out-of-frame rearrangements, and the resulting probabilities were checked against IGoR. In a later analysis, hypergeometric tests were used to score TCR-TCR, TCR-HLA and TCR-CMV co-occurrence, with a repertoire-size bias correction applied to TCR pairs. False discovery rates were estimated in a later analysis by permuting HLA or CMV assignments 20 times. In a later analysis, co-occurring TCRs were grouped using DBSCAN, and TCRdist sequence similarity was added for clustering within HLA-allele-positive subsets. Repertoires with fewer than 30,000 or more than 120,000 public chains were left out of co-occurrence clustering, as were five repertoires with anomalous nucleotide sharing. Here the immuneACCESS table is served through TCRdb, limited to in-frame sequences with V and J called. Missing clones are a known gap in these copies; in checked studies unresolved V genes cover under half, and the rest lacks a known reason. Clonal size and the V and J genes are those of that table, whereas D and trimming came from the DNA. The table for this sample lists 120,000 to 150,000 clones; roughly 90% of them were counted only once. The top ten clones comprise 0.45% to 0.55% of the sample.

For CDR1 and CDR2, the germline V gene lists MNHNS and SASEGT. The CDR3 starts with the cysteine, ends with the phenylalanine, and has 17 residues. Only the CDR3 DNA stays, 51 bases, in frame from base 1. V is pared back by 4 bases and J by 3 bases, with 19 bases lying between the germline termini. What was sequenced was PBMCs. The sequence derives from a woman aged 40-49 years in good health and CMV-seronegative. Here the chain combines TRBV6-1 and TRBJ2-4; matching of 5 bases hints at TRBD2 as the D gene. The CDR3 here reads CASSGSLVASGKNIQYF. The DNA reads as follows: TGTGCCAGCAGTGGGTCTTTAGTAGCGAGCGGCAAAAACATTCAGTACTTC.